Sequencing of this T cell receptor beta chain was carried out in a study of shared clonotypes between healthy human individuals. Regarding the study as a whole: Larger richness was generally estimated for naive than memory subsets.

Each cell subset's genomic DNA was divided evenly among several immunoSEQ plates. Profiled with immunoSEQ multiplex PCR; TCRdb holds only in-frame clones, not every one. The sample yields 1.5 million to 2.5 million clones, roughly 95% seen once. In the case of this clone: Its target is not known.

V shed 5 bases and J shed 0 bases, with 7 bases lying between them. Looked up from germline, CDR1 is LNHDA and CDR2 is SQIVND (reference sequence). This CDR3 spans 13 amino acids. Positively selected for CCR7, the CD45RO-negative cells used as naive CD8 cells excluded terminally differentiated effector memory CD45RA+ cells. This chain links TRBV19 with TRBJ2-5; a possible D gene is TRBD1 (5 bases). The TCR originated in a man younger than 30 in good health. The material sequenced was naive CD8+ T cells sorted from blood. DNA for the CDR3: TGTGCCAGTAGTTCAGGGTACCAAGAGACCCAGTACTTC. Its protein is CASSSGYQETQYF. The whole variable domain, filled in from reference TRBV19 and TRBJ2-5, reads DGGITQSPKYLFRKEGQNVTLSCEQNLNHDAMYWYRQDPGQGLRLIYYSQIVNDFQKGDIAEGYSVSREKKESFPLTVTSAQKNPTAFYLCASSSGYQETQYFGPGTRLLVL.